Each of the 27 T cell receptor beta chains below was sequenced from the same sample in a study of blood T cell repertoires in COVID-19. Only in-frame clones appear in the TCRdb table, and some are missing; sequencing was by immunoSEQ multiplex PCR. The profile shows around 94,000 clones, about nine tenths of them singletons. Sequencing was done on a sample of peripheral blood. Receptors originate from a woman between 50 and 59 years old with COVID-19, enrolled during active disease.

The chain combines TRBV29-1 with TRBJ2-7, with 11 bases that match TRBD1. Per germline, CDR1 SQVTM and CDR2 ANQGSEA. Trimming at V came to 3 bases and at J to 8 bases, leaving 6 bases not matched to a gene. The CDR3 sequence is 13 residues long. This chain's CDR3 is CSVEPGQGVKQYF. The CDR3 bases are TGCAGCGTTGAGCCGGGACAGGGGGTTAAGCAGTACTTC.

J is TRBJ2-5 and V is TRBV6-2 or TRBV6-3, with 8 bases aligning to TRBD1. This CDR3 contains 14 residues. V shed 4 bases, J shed 5 bases, and the junction held 6 bases outside the gene matches. Per the germline V gene, CDR1 is MNHEY and CDR2 is SVGEGT. The CDR3 spells CASSSGQGQETQYF. As DNA, the CDR3 is TGTGCCAGCAGTTCTGGACAGGGTCAGGAGACCCAGTACTTC.

The rearrangement links TRBV7-9 to TRBJ1-3; TRBD1 matches at 12 bases. J lost 5 bases, V lost 5 bases, and 4 bases had no gene match. This CDR3 has 15 residues. Germline assignment: CDR1 SEHNR and CDR2 FQNEAQ (reference sequence). CDR3 sequence reads: CASSPGTGGRNTIYF. CDR3 DNA sequence: TGTGCCAGCAGCCCAGGGACAGGGGGCCGAAACACCATATATTTT.

There are a few counts of this clone. The CDR3 loop reads CAFGHRPSSGANVLTF. In DNA form, the CDR3 reads TGTGCCTTTGGCCACAGGCCATCCTCTGGGGCCAACGTCCTGACTTTC. This chain uses TRBV7-9 with TRBJ2-6; tentatively, D is TRBD1 (5 bases). V lost 11 bases and J 0 bases, leaving 17 bases between the germline ends. Germline loops: CDR1 SEHNR, CDR2 FQNEAQ (reference sequence). The length of the CDR3 is 16 residues.

The chain links TRBV9 to TRBJ1-2, with D maybe TRBD1 (5 bases). Deletions cut 3 bases from V and 3 bases from J, with 9 bases between. CDR3 length equals 13 residues. Germline CDR1 is SGDLS and CDR2 is YYNGEE. The CDR3 sequence is CASSAQTDYGYTF. The CDR3 bases are TGTGCCAGCAGCGCGCAGACAGACTATGGCTACACCTTC.

The V gene is TRBV7-8, the J gene TRBJ2-7, with 9 bases aligning to TRBD2. The germline V gene has CDR1 SGHVS and CDR2 FQNEAQ. V was clipped by 4 bases and J by 2 bases; unmatched bases: 6. This CDR3 has 15 residues. CDR3 protein: CASSYSGGTPYEQYF. As DNA, the CDR3 is TGTGCCAGCAGCTATAGCGGGGGAACTCCCTACGAGCAGTACTTC. The variable domain in full, with the rest retrieved from reference TRBV7-8 and TRBJ2-7, is GAGVSQSPRYKVAKRGQDVALRCDPISGHVSLFWYQQALGQGPEFLTYFQNEAQLDKSGLPSDRFFAERPEGSVSTLKIQRTQQEDSAVYLCASSYSGGTPYEQYFGPGTRLTVT.

This clone is a singleton in its sample. The germline gene is not matched at one end of the junction; a read error may be the cause. This chain joins TRBV30 and TRBJ2-1, with 9 bases identical to TRBD2. CDR1 and CDR2 (germline): GTSNPN, SVGIG (reference sequence). The CDR3 is made up of 11 amino acids. This CDR3 is CAWDTSGRPIF. In DNA form, the CDR3 reads TGTGCCTGGGATACTAGCGGGCGTCCGATCTTC.

The gene calls are TRBV6-5 and TRBJ2-5, with D maybe TRBD2 (6 bases). The V end was cut by 5 bases, the J end by 9 bases, with 19 bases between. Germline CDR1 reads MNHEY; CDR2 reads SVGAGI. This CDR3 region has 14 residues. CDR3 loop: CASSTPSATSAQYF. CDR3 coding DNA: TGTGCCAGCAGTACCCCTAGCGCAACATCGGCCCAGTACTTC.

A single count supports this clone. The chain has TRBV24-1 and TRBJ2-1, with TRBD2 as a possible D gene (6 bases). V dropped 3 bases and J dropped 2 bases, with 13 bases sitting between them. Germline assignment: CDR1 KGHDR and CDR2 SFDVKD. This CDR3 has 16 amino acids. The CDR3 reads CATSDAAGPAYNEQFF. DNA of the CDR3: TGTGCCACCAGTGATGCCGCGGGGCCCGCCTACAATGAGCAGTTCTTC.

J is TRBJ2-2 and V is TRBV6-5; D possibly corresponds to TRBD2 (5 bases). From germline, CDR1 is MNHEY and CDR2 SVGAGI. The V end was cut by 6 bases, the J end by 1 base, with 12 bases between. The CDR3 covers 15 residues. Here the CDR3 reads CASRASLWNTGELFF. The CDR3, as DNA: TGTGCCAGCAGGGCTAGCCTCTGGAACACCGGGGAGCTGTTTTTT.

The J gene is TRBJ2-3, the V gene TRBV27; no clear D. Trimming took 2 bases from V and 0 from J, leaving 9 bases between them. The CDR3 runs 15 residues. Germline lookup yields CDR1 MNHEY and CDR2 SMNVEV (reference sequence). The DNA of the CDR3 is TGTGCCAGCAGTTTAATCAGTTCTAGCACAGATACGCAGTATTTT. Protein product: CASSLISSSTDTQYF.

The chain links TRBV12-5 to TRBJ2-2; TRBD1 matches 8 bases. The CDR3 consists of 15 residues. Germline trimming cut 5 bases from V and 6 bases from J; bases unmatched to any gene: 8. Per germline, CDR1 LGHNT and CDR2 FRNRAP. This CDR3 is CASGTGQGISGELFF. CDR3 bases: TGTGCTAGTGGTACTGGACAGGGAATCTCCGGGGAGCTGTTTTTT.

The chain carries TRBV2 and TRBJ2-7; D perhaps matches TRBD1 (6 bases). In germline, CDR1 is SNHLY, CDR2 FYNNEI. The CDR3 is 14 amino acids. Trimming cost V 4 bases and J 0 bases, with 10 bases left between them. CDR3 in amino acids: CASSVWDNSYEQYF. In nucleotides, the CDR3 is TGTGCCAGCAGTGTATGGGACAACTCCTACGAGCAGTACTTC.

The rearrangement uses TRBV3-1 (or the pseudogene TRBV3-2) and TRBJ2-1; 10 bases align to TRBD1. The germline gives CDR1 LGHDT, CDR2 YNNKEL (reference sequence). J was trimmed by 2 bases and V by 3 bases; bases with no gene match: 4. This CDR3 is 16 amino acids long. CDR3 amino acids: CASSHGDRGPYNEQFF. CDR3 nucleotide sequence: TGTGCCAGCAGCCACGGGGACAGGGGACCCTACAATGAGCAGTTCTTC.

This chain connects TRBV6-5 to TRBJ2-7; D may be TRBD2 (5 bases). Germline V CDR1 and CDR2: MNHEY, SVGAGI. The V end lost 7 bases, the J end lost 4 bases, and 11 bases lay between the germline ends. This CDR3 comprises 12 residues. CDR3 coding DNA: TGTGCCAGCACCCCCCGGGGTTACGAGCAGTACTTC. Its protein is CASTPRGYEQYF.

The chain uses TRBV18 and TRBJ2-3, with 7 bases that match TRBD2. The CDR3 totals 17 residues. Germline V gene data show CDR1 as KGHSH and CDR2 as LQKENI. Germline trimming cut 3 bases from V and 0 bases from J; bases unmatched to any gene: 9. CDR3 region: CASSPVASSGSTDTQYF. The CDR3 DNA reads TGTGCCAGCTCACCGGTTGCTTCTAGCGGAAGCACAGATACGCAGTATTTT.

This chain links TRBV30 with TRBJ1-3, with 7 bases aligning to TRBD1. The CDR3 is made up of 14 amino acids. V trimming: 2 bases; J trimming: 4 bases; junction bases outside the gene matches: 5. CDR1 and CDR2 from the germline V gene are GTSNPN and SVGIG (reference sequence). The CDR3 here is CAWSPGQSGNTIYF. In nucleotides, the CDR3 is TGTGCCTGGAGTCCGGGACAGTCAGGAAACACCATATATTTT.

The chain is built from TRBV19 and TRBJ2-5; tentatively, D is TRBD2 (6 bases). There are 17 residues in the CDR3. V lost 2 bases, J lost 3 bases, and 19 bases lay in between. Germline loops: CDR1 LNHDA, CDR2 SQIVND (reference sequence). The CDR3 here is CASSITITSPGEETQYF. Here the CDR3 DNA reads TGTGCCAGTAGTATAACCATAACCTCCCCGGGGGAAGAGACCCAGTACTTC.

The chain links TRBV11-2 to TRBJ2-1; D is possibly TRBD1 (6 bases). CDR1 is SGHAT and CDR2 is FQNNGV in the germline V gene. This CDR3 contains 14 residues. V lost 5 bases and J lost 4, with 12 bases in between. Here the CDR3 reads CASSTYRAYNEQFF. CDR3 nucleotides: TGTGCCAGCAGCACCTACAGGGCGTACAATGAGCAGTTCTTC. The entire variable domain, with the rest obtained from reference TRBV11-2 and TRBJ2-1, is as follows: EAGVAQSPRYKIIEKRQSVAFWCNPISGHATLYWYQQILGQGPKLLIQFQNNGVVDDSQLPKDRFSAERLKGVDSTLKIQPAKLEDSAVYLCASSTYRAYNEQFFGPGTRLTVL.

This clone was seen more than once but under ten times. This CDR3 is also generated by other DNA sequences in the sample. The chain couples TRBV5-1 to TRBJ1-3, with no clear D. The CDR3 runs 15 residues. Looked up from germline, CDR1 is SGHRS and CDR2 is YFSETQ. The V and J ends lost 0 bases and 0 bases respectively, with 7 bases between them. CDR3 amino acids: CASSLDTVSGNTIYF. The CDR3 coding sequence is TGCGCCAGCAGCTTGGATACGGTCTCTGGAAACACCATATATTTT.

This chain uses TRBV13 with TRBJ1-1, with a weak D call TRBD1 (6 bases). This CDR3 is 16 amino acids long. The germline V gene encodes CDR1 PRHDT and CDR2 FYEKMQ (reference sequence). V was trimmed by 4 bases and J by 0 bases, leaving 15 bases between them. The CDR3 DNA sequence: TGTGCCAGCAGCTCCCCAGGGGAAGGGATGAACACTGAAGCTTTCTTT. Translation gives CASSSPGEGMNTEAFF.

V and J are TRBV4-2 and TRBJ2-3; 11 bases align to TRBD1. CDR3 length: 15 residues. The trim removed 3 bases at V and 4 bases at J, leaving 3 bases unmatched. Germline-derived CDR1 and CDR2 are LGHNA and YNFKEQ. CDR3 loop: CASSQGQGVSDTQYF. The CDR3, as DNA: TGTGCCAGCAGCCAGGGACAGGGGGTGTCAGATACGCAGTATTTT.

This clone occurred once. The chain has TRBV6-5 and TRBJ1-4, with TRBD1 matching over 10 bases. J gave up 8 bases and V 6 bases, and 9 bases lay outside the gene matches. Germline CDR1 and CDR2: MNHEY and SVGAGI. The CDR3 is 15 amino acids. In DNA form, the CDR3 reads TGTGCCAGCAGCTGGGGGGGGACAGGGGACGAAAAACTGTTTTTT. Translated: CASSWGGTGDEKLFF.

The rearrangement uses TRBV24-1 and TRBJ2-7; 12 nucleotides line up with TRBD1. The CDR3 is made up of 17 amino acids. The germline CDR1 and CDR2 sequences are KGHDR and SFDVKD. With V trimmed by 1 base and J by 6 bases, 9 bases remained unmatched. The CDR3 DNA reads as TGTGCCACCAGTGATTTCCCCTGGGACAGGGGGCAGGGCGAGCAGTACTTC. Amino acids: CATSDFPWDRGQGEQYF.

The chain uses TRBV7-8 and TRBJ2-1; 11 positions match TRBD2. Germline trimming cut 4 bases from V and 3 bases from J; bases unmatched to any gene: 8. Germline V CDR1 and CDR2: SGHVS, FQNEAQ. This CDR3 region has 17 residues. The CDR3, as DNA: TGTGCCAGCAGCTCCACGTTGACTAGCGGGGACTACAATGAGCAGTTCTTC. It encodes CASSSTLTSGDYNEQFF.

This clone appeared a single time. This chain links TRBV2 with TRBJ2-5, with 9 bases matching TRBD2. The germline CDR1 and CDR2 sequences are SNHLY and FYNNEI. V shed 6 bases and J 4 bases; nucleotides not matched to a gene: 6. The CDR3 is made up of 14 amino acids. CDR3 protein: CASSKRGAGETQYF. CDR3 DNA: TGTGCCAGCAGCAAGCGGGGGGCGGGAGAGACCCAGTACTTC.

The chain links TRBV9 to TRBJ2-3; the D gene is possibly TRBD2 (6 bases). The V and J ends lost 3 bases and 5 bases respectively, with 16 bases between them. The CDR3 has 15 amino acids. Looked up from germline, CDR1 is SGDLS and CDR2 is YYNGEE. CDR3 sequence reads: CASSATGLHVDTQYF. CDR3 DNA sequence: TGTGCCAGCAGCGCTACGGGACTTCACGTAGATACGCAGTATTTT.